The 19 T cell receptor beta chains given below trace back to one sample, sequenced in a study of blood T cell repertoires in COVID-19. Libraries were prepared by immunoSEQ multiplex PCR; TCRdb keeps only in-frame clonotypes and omits some of them. The table shows about 350,000 clones, with 75% to 90% occurring only once. Sequenced: peripheral blood. The receptors shown here come from a woman aged 60-75 years with COVID-19, enrolled during active disease.

This chain uses TRBV4-2 with TRBJ2-7; 8 bases are a match to TRBD2. CDR1 and CDR2 from the germline V gene are LGHNA and YNFKEQ. V lost 0 bases to trimming and J lost 3 bases; unmatched junction nucleotides: 10. The CDR3 extends over 17 amino acids. Here the CDR3 DNA reads TGTGCCAGCAGCCAAGATTGGGGACTAGTGACCATCTACGAGCAGTACTTC. Its protein is CASSQDWGLVTIYEQYF.

This sequence joins TRBV7-2 and TRBJ1-2; D gene unclear. The length of the CDR3 is 13 residues. Germline V gene lookup returns CDR1 SGHTA and CDR2 FQGNSA. Trimming shortened V by 2 bases and J by 6 bases, and 10 bases separated the two germline ends. Here the CDR3 DNA reads TGTGCCAGCAGCTTAATACAGTCCCATGGCTACACCTTC. Translated: CASSLIQSHGYTF.

The chain links TRBV3-1 (or the pseudogene TRBV3-2) to TRBJ1-6; D is unresolved. Trimming stripped 4 bases from V and 10 bases from J, with 17 bases between. Germline loops: CDR1 LGHDT, CDR2 YNNKEL (reference sequence). CDR3 length: 15 amino acids. CDR3: CASSRKQLGGSPLHF. CDR3 in DNA: TGTGCCAGCAGCCGTAAACAGTTGGGAGGGTCACCCCTCCACTTT.

The rearrangement joins TRBV6-2 or TRBV6-3 to TRBJ2-4; perhaps TRBD1 as D (7 bases). CDR1 and CDR2 from the germline V gene are MNHEY and SVGEGT. Trimming removed 4 bases from V and 6 bases from J, with 13 bases in between. This CDR3 has 14 amino acids. The CDR3 bases are TGTGCCAGCAGTTCGACAGGGAGGATAAACATTCAGTACTTC. Translation gives CASSSTGRINIQYF.

This clone appeared once. This rearrangement joins TRBV2 to TRBJ2-3, with D unresolved. CDR3 length equals 13 residues. V was cut by 4 bases and J by 11 bases, with 16 bases left in between. Germline assignment: CDR1 SNHLY and CDR2 FYNNEI. The DNA for the CDR3 is TGTGCCAGCAGTGTTTTCCCTCGAGTGAGGCAGTATTTT. It translates to CASSVFPRVRQYF.

The V and J genes are TRBV24-1 and TRBJ2-2; 7 nucleotides match TRBD1. Per germline, CDR1 KGHDR and CDR2 SFDVKD. The J segment lost 0 bases and the V segment lost 5 bases, leaving 8 bases of the junction unmatched. The CDR3 runs to 17 residues. This chain's CDR3 is CATSAPPGQANTGELFF. CDR3 nucleotides: TGTGCCACCAGTGCCCCACCCGGACAGGCGAACACCGGGGAGCTGTTTTTT.

The chain links TRBV6-5 to TRBJ1-3; 8 bases map to TRBD1. Germline CDR1 MNHEY, CDR2 SVGAGI. V gave up 6 bases and J gave up 4 bases; unmatched junction bases: 5. The CDR3 has 14 residues. CDR3 nucleotide sequence: TGTGCCAGCAGCTCGACAGGGGACGGAAACACCATATATTTT. This translates into CASSSTGDGNTIYF.

The V gene is TRBV3-1 (or the pseudogene TRBV3-2), the J gene TRBJ2-1, with 13 bases identical to TRBD2. CDR3 length: 16 amino acids. CDR1 is LGHDT and CDR2 is YNNKEL in the germline V gene (reference sequence). Germline trimming cut 1 base from V and 8 bases from J; bases unmatched to any gene: 5. The CDR3 DNA is TGTGCCAGCAGCCAAGCTACTAGCGGGGGGGACTATGAGCAGTTCTTC. Encoded protein: CASSQATSGGDYEQFF.

The V gene is TRBV5-6, the J gene TRBJ1-5; D might be TRBD1 (5 bases). Per germline, CDR1 SGHDT and CDR2 YYEEEE. V lost 1 base and J lost 3, with 14 bases in between. This CDR3 has 16 amino acids. The DNA of the CDR3 is TGTGCCAGCAGCTTGTCAGGGAGGGTGCTCAATCAGCCCCAGCATTTT. Translation: CASSLSGRVLNQPQHF.

This chain connects TRBV10-1 to TRBJ2-3; D is perhaps TRBD1 (7 bases). The CDR3 runs to 12 residues. CDR1 WNHNN and CDR2 SYGVQD come from the germline V gene (reference sequence). The ends were cut back, 6 bases at V and 4 bases at J, with 8 bases in the middle. The CDR3, as DNA: TGCGCCAGCAGCAGGGGGGCAGATACGCAGTATTTT. This gives the protein CASSRGADTQYF.

The V gene is TRBV14, the J gene TRBJ2-5; no firm D call. Trimming removed 1 base from V and 3 bases from J, with 9 bases in between. Germline CDR1 is SGHDN and CDR2 is FVKESK. The CDR3 contains 14 residues. The CDR3 here is CASSQAAVEETQYF. For the CDR3, the DNA is TGTGCCAGCAGCCAAGCCGCAGTGGAAGAGACCCAGTACTTC.

The chain has TRBV14 and TRBJ2-7; D remains unclear. CDR1 is SGHDN and CDR2 is FVKESK in the germline V gene. The length of the CDR3 is 14 residues. The ends were cut back, 1 base at V and 1 base at J, with 8 bases in the middle. DNA for the CDR3: TGTGCCAGCAGCCAAGTGGTCAGATCCTACGAGCAGTACTTC. Translated: CASSQVVRSYEQYF.

This clone appeared a few times. This chain links TRBV10-2 with TRBJ2-3; no clear D gene. The CDR3 extends over 13 amino acids. V lost 6 bases and J 3 bases, leaving 10 bases between the germline ends. Per germline, CDR1 WSHSY and CDR2 SAAADI. As DNA, the CDR3 is TGCGCCAGCAGGGGCTCTGTGACAGATACGCAGTATTTT. Protein sequence: CASRGSVTDTQYF.

The chain combines TRBV5-5 with TRBJ1-5, with unresolved D. Germline CDR1 reads SGHKS; CDR2 reads YYEKEE (reference sequence). CDR3 length: 17 residues. Trimming took off 0 bases at V and 0 bases at J, with 13 bases between the two ends. CDR3 sequence: CASSLAVRDYSNQPQHF. CDR3 nucleotides: TGTGCCAGCAGCTTGGCAGTGAGGGATTATAGCAATCAGCCCCAGCATTTT.

The chain has TRBV3-1 (or the pseudogene TRBV3-2) and TRBJ1-3, with 7 bases fitting TRBD1. The germline CDR1 and CDR2 sequences are LGHDT and YNNKEL (reference sequence). The V gene end was trimmed by 6 bases and the J gene end by 2 bases; junction bases not matched to a gene: 7. CDR3 length: 15 amino acids. The CDR3 coding sequence is TGTGCCAGCAGTCATGAGGGGGCGACTGGAAACACCATATATTTT. Translated, it gives CASSHEGATGNTIYF.

The J gene is TRBJ2-1, the V gene TRBV18; 7 nucleotides agree with TRBD2. Germline CDR1 and CDR2: KGHSH and LQKENI. The CDR3 runs 15 residues. With V trimmed by 2 bases and J by 0 bases, 1 base remained unmatched. The CDR3 bases are TGTGCCAGCTCACCAGGCGGGGGCTCCTACAATGAGCAGTTCTTC. Translation gives CASSPGGGSYNEQFF.

The gene calls are TRBV12-5 and TRBJ2-3; D gene uncertain. With 0 bases removed from V and 4 bases from J, the gap between germline ends came to 5 bases. From germline, CDR1 is LGHNT and CDR2 FRNRAP. This CDR3 has 13 amino acids. CDR3 amino acids: CASGLVLPDTQYF. The CDR3 region has the DNA TGTGCTAGTGGTTTGGTACTTCCAGATACGCAGTATTTT.

For the CDR3, the DNA is TGTGCCAGTAGTATGCGGCAGTTGAACACTGAAGCTTTCTTT. It specifies CASSMRQLNTEAFF. The chain has TRBV19 and TRBJ1-1; D is undetermined. V lost 3 bases, J lost 0 bases, and 8 bases lay in between. The germline gives CDR1 LNHDA, CDR2 SQIVND (reference sequence). The CDR3 runs to 14 residues. The full variable domain, with the rest looked up from reference TRBV19 and TRBJ1-1, is DGGITQSPKYLFRKEGQNVTLSCEQNLNHDAMYWYRQDPGQGLRLIYYSQIVNDFQKGDIAEGYSVSREKKESFPLTVTSAQKNPTAFYLCASSMRQLNTEAFFGQGTRLTVV.

The chain carries TRBV5-4 and TRBJ1-6; the match to TRBD1 covers 11 bases. V lost 0 bases and J lost 10; bases outside the gene matches: 9. CDR1 is SGHNT and CDR2 is YYREEE in the germline V gene (reference sequence). The CDR3 sequence is 17 residues long. The CDR3 loop reads CASSLEGDRGFGSPLHF. The CDR3 nucleotides read TGTGCCAGCAGCTTGGAGGGGGACAGGGGGTTCGGATCACCCCTCCACTTT.